Below are 11 T cell receptor beta chains sequenced from a single sample in a study of T cells in Graves' hyperthyroidism and ophthalmopathy. From RNA transcripts, TCR beta CDR3 regions were amplified. An initial round of RT-PCR targeting the TCR CDR3 relied on the HTBI primer set. MiXCR was run by TCRdb on the multiplex PCR reads, yielding one entry per CDR3 protein. The sample includes 340,000 or so distinct CDR3 sequences, over 15% seen only once; the top ten take roughly 31%. Sequenced: blood. The receptors were sampled from a man younger than 45 with Graves' hyperthyroidism.

To note about this clonotype: The junction departs from germline at one end; a sequencing error may be responsible. The V and J genes are TRBV5-1 and TRBJ2-7; TRBD2 is a possible D gene (5 bases). Germline V gene lookup returns CDR1 SGHRS and CDR2 YFSETQ. The CDR3 loop spans 15 amino acids. The CDR3 coding sequence is TGTGCCAGCAGCTTTCAAGGGAGCTTATCCTACGAGCAGTACTTC. Protein: CASSFQGSLSYEQYF.

This clonotype has more than one count but fewer than ten. The CDR3 sequence: CASSTRQGGYGYTF. Written as DNA, the CDR3 is TGTGCCAGCAGCACCCGACAGGGAGGCTATGGCTACACCTTC. The chain carries TRBV28 and TRBJ1-2, with 7 nucleotides matching TRBD1. V dropped 6 bases and J dropped 4; count of bases not matched to a gene: 8. The CDR3 sequence is 14 residues long. From germline, CDR1 is MDHEN and CDR2 SYDVKM.

The sample holds many counts of this clonotype. The gene calls are TRBV11-2 and TRBJ2-3; TRBD2 is a possible D gene (6 bases). The CDR3 is made up of 15 amino acids. From germline, CDR1 is SGHAT and CDR2 FQNNGV. V lost 8 bases, J lost 2 bases, and 17 bases lay in between. The CDR3 is CASPPRGGDTDTQYF. CDR3 in DNA: TGTGCCAGCCCTCCGCGCGGAGGGGACACAGATACGCAGTATTTT. Variable domain in full (rest from reference TRBV11-2 and TRBJ2-3): EAGVAQSPRYKIIEKRQSVAFWCNPISGHATLYWYQQILGQGPKLLIQFQNNGVVDDSQLPKDRFSAERLKGVDSTLKIQPAKLEDSAVYLCASPPRGGDTDTQYFGPGTRLTVL.

The chain combines TRBV30 with TRBJ1-1; no firm D call. Germline-derived CDR1 and CDR2 are GTSNPN and SVGIG (reference sequence). Trimming took 2 bases from V and 1 from J, leaving 11 bases between them. CDR3 length: 14 residues. Written as DNA, the CDR3 is TGTGCCTGGAGTTCCGGGGATGGGAACACTGAAGCTTTCTTT. It translates to CAWSSGDGNTEAFF.

This clonotype was detected a few times. The V and J genes are TRBV12-3 or TRBV12-4 and TRBJ1-2; TRBD1 is a possible D gene (6 bases). This CDR3 has 14 residues. Trimming took 5 bases from V and 5 from J, leaving 15 bases between them. CDR3 in amino acids: CASSRPGQPYGYTF. CDR3 nucleotide sequence: TGTGCCAGCAGTCGACCGGGACAACCATATGGCTACACCTTC.

This clonotype was seen a few times. The rearrangement joins TRBV6-1 to TRBJ1-3, with D unclear. Germline lookup yields CDR1 MNHNS and CDR2 SASEGT. The CDR3 extends over 15 amino acids. The CDR3 protein is CGTTEVSGSGNTIYF. The CDR3 region has the DNA TGTGGAACCACCGAGGTATCCGGCTCTGGAAACACCATATATTTT.

The chain couples TRBV2 to TRBJ2-7; 11 nucleotides match TRBD2. The junction had 8 bases not matched to a gene; V was cut back by 7 bases and J by 6 bases. Looked up from germline, CDR1 is SNHLY and CDR2 is FYNNEI. The CDR3 length is 14 residues. The CDR3 region is CASTLSGRAPEQYF. CDR3 nucleotide sequence: TGTGCCAGCACCCTTAGCGGGAGGGCGCCCGAGCAGTACTTC.

The table lists this clonotype with many counts. V usage is TRBV10-3 and J usage is TRBJ2-7; 13 bases align to TRBD2. Germline assignment: CDR1 ENHRY and CDR2 SYGVKD. Trimming cost V 2 bases and J 2 bases; bases outside gene matches: 3. This CDR3 contains 16 residues. CDR3 region: CAISEAGLAGAYEQYF. Written as DNA, the CDR3 is TGTGCCATCAGTGAGGCCGGACTAGCGGGGGCCTACGAGCAGTACTTC.

Many counts were recorded for this clonotype. J is TRBJ2-3 and V is TRBV5-6, with D possibly being TRBD2 (5 bases). The V end lost 0 bases, the J end lost 1 base, and 12 bases lay between the germline ends. This CDR3 is 16 amino acids long. CDR1 SGHDT and CDR2 YYEEEE come from the germline V gene. CDR3 amino acids: CASSLALKEGTDTQYF. CDR3 bases: TGTGCCAGCAGCTTGGCCCTTAAGGAGGGCACAGATACGCAGTATTTT.

This clonotype has at least ten counts. The chain combines TRBV7-3 with TRBJ2-1; 8 nucleotides match TRBD2. The V segment lost 0 bases and the J segment 6 bases; nucleotides outside the gene matches: 4. The CDR3 is 15 residues long. CDR1 and CDR2 from the germline V gene are SGHTA and FQGTGA. CDR3 nucleotides: TGTGCCAGCAGCTTAACAGCGGGAGAGGGCAATGAGCAGTTCTTC. Translating gives CASSLTAGEGNEQFF.

Only a few counts were recorded for this clonotype. The chain couples TRBV12-3 or TRBV12-4 to TRBJ1-1, with TRBD1 as a possible D gene (6 bases). This CDR3 has 12 residues. The V end lost 4 bases, the J end lost 10 bases, and 13 bases lay between the germline ends. This CDR3 reads CASSSNGGIAFF. The CDR3 region has the DNA TGTGCCAGCAGTTCGAACGGGGGCATAGCTTTCTTT.